This T cell receptor (beta chain) was captured in a study of blood T cell repertoires in COVID-19 (TCRdb year 2020). About the investigation overall: Collaborator samples came from the United States, Italy and Spain and covered acute and convalescent phases of COVID-19. The repertoires were released in a freely available public database meant as a resource for research on the immune response to SARS-CoV-2. The samples were drawn from two sources: the first 160 participants of the ongoing ImmuneRACE study, and 1,254 subjects contributed by 6 global collaborators. Where available, HLA class I and class II types were obtained from metadata supplied by the sample provider rather than from assay-based typing. A de-identified subject ID, COVID-19 status, age in years and sex were almost always included in the sample metadata. The prospective study material was composed of cDNA or gDNA derived from T cells, B-cell-depleted T cells, or PBMCs. Deeply sampled blood TCRbeta repertoires from subjects exposed to, actively infected with, or recovered from COVID-19 were included in the dataset.

The germline V gene (reference sequence) gives CDR1 as LNHDA and CDR2 as SQIVND. The CDR3 covers 15 residues, taking in both the cysteine and the phenylalanine. The only DNA kept is the CDR3, 45 bases in frame from the first base. V is trimmed back by 5 bases and J by 7 bases, and the junction contains 12 bases that no gene match accounts for. Beyond this particular receptor, the publication reports: The quantity of clinical and demographic metadata differed by source and by participant and was supplied without curation.

Collaborating institutions collected whole blood in K2EDTA tubes following their own protocols. For TCRbeta analysis, collaborators shipped samples in one of three forms: frozen whole blood, isolated PBMCs, or DNA extracted from either of those sample types. TCRbeta CDR3 regions were amplified from genomic DNA by means of the immunoSEQ Assay, a bias-controlled multiplex PCR. The original pipeline was this. Nucleated cell counts per sample were estimated from amplification of reference gene primers within the assay. To quantify the absolute abundance of each unique TCRbeta CDR3 rearrangement, sequence reads were collapsed and filtered. For each sample, productive Simpson clonality was calculated as the square root of Simpson's diversity index over productive rearrangements. TCRdb re-hosts the immuneACCESS table, in-frame sequences only. Its copies lack some clones; in the studies checked, an unresolved V gene accounts for under half of them, and the cause for the rest is not known. That table furnishes V, J and clone size, whereas the DNA furnished D and trimming. The sample table records tens of thousands of clones; approximately 91% of these occur just once. Approximately 12% of the sample is in the top ten clones.

This clone was seen just once. The clone's antigen remains unknown. The input lacks base qualities; no much larger clone sits a single base away. The source of this sequence is a man aged 65 to 79 with active or convalescent COVID-19. The sample taken for sequencing was peripheral blood. The chain employs TRBV19 and TRBJ1-2, with 8 central nucleotides matching TRBD1. This receptor has the CDR3 CASSAPGQAIAGYTF. The nucleotides read TGTGCCAGTAGTGCTCCGGGACAGGCTATTGCTGGCTACACCTTC.